The 27 T cell receptor beta chains listed next were all sequenced from one sample in a study of T-cell reconstitution after alpha-beta-depleted transplantation in children. Unique molecular identifiers were incorporated during preparation of the TCRbeta library. A single record per CDR3 protein comes from TCRdb applying MiXCR to the PCR reads. The sample consists of more than 300,000 distinct CDR3 sequences, about a sixth of them appearing once. The sequencing here drew on PBMCs, mostly from graft donor cells, taken 360 days after TCRalphabeta/CD19-depleted stem cell transplant. The receptors stem from a male patient aged 2-10 years who had a stem cell transplant for acute lymphoblastic leukemia, so the T cells may come from the graft donor.

The V and J genes are TRBV6-1 and TRBJ1-1, with D possibly TRBD1 on 6 matching bases. With 6 bases removed from V and 6 bases from J, the gap between germline ends came to 29 bases. Germline lookup yields CDR1 MNHNS and CDR2 SASEGT. This CDR3 contains 18 residues. In DNA form, the CDR3 reads TGTGCCAGCAGACCCTCGGGACAAGGATTATCCTACGGCGCTGAAGCTTTCTTT. Translation: CASRPSGQGLSYGAEAFF.

This clonotype was detected a few times. The gene calls are TRBV4-1 and TRBJ2-7, with 10 bases that match TRBD2. The CDR3 is 17 amino acids. From germline, CDR1 is MGHRA and CDR2 YSYEKL. Trimming removed 1 base from V and 4 bases from J; junction bases left unmatched: 10. CDR3 sequence: CASSQGASGRPIYEQYF. The DNA for the CDR3 is TGCGCCAGCAGCCAAGGGGCTAGCGGGAGACCAATTTACGAGCAGTACTTC.

Concerning this clonotype itself: A much larger clone differs by one base, so this may be a read error. The chain joins TRBV12-3 or TRBV12-4 to TRBJ2-2; D is unresolved. The CDR3 is 13 amino acids. The CDR3 DNA sequence: TGTGCCAGCAGTTTACGCCACACCTGGGAGCTGTTTTTT. Translation gives CASSLRHTWELFF.

In its sample, this clonotype was seen a few times. V is TRBV10-2 and J is TRBJ2-1, with D maybe TRBD1 (5 bases). V was clipped by 3 bases and J by 6 bases, with 9 bases between them. The CDR3 is 13 residues long. Per germline, CDR1 WSHSY and CDR2 SAAADI. Here the CDR3 DNA reads TGCGCCAGCAGTGATCAAGACAGCAATGAGCAGTTCTTC. Translating gives CASSDQDSNEQFF.

This chain connects TRBV4-2 to TRBJ1-3; D ambiguous. V was trimmed by 6 bases and J by 0 bases, leaving 15 bases between them. Germline loops: CDR1 LGHNA, CDR2 YNFKEQ. The CDR3 extends over 16 amino acids. DNA for the CDR3: TGTGCCAGCAGGACTTCGAGTCCTTTCTCTGGAAACACCATATATTTT. Encoded protein: CASRTSSPFSGNTIYF.

This clonotype was recorded at least ten times. The chain combines TRBV4-1 with TRBJ2-1, with 9 positions matching TRBD2. Germline lookup yields CDR1 MGHRA and CDR2 YSYEKL. The CDR3 consists of 15 residues. Germline trimming cut 0 bases from V and 9 bases from J; bases unmatched to any gene: 6. CDR3: CASSQEGGRALEQFF. CDR3 coding DNA: TGCGCCAGCAGCCAAGAAGGCGGGAGGGCCCTTGAGCAGTTCTTC.

The rearrangement joins TRBV29-1 to TRBJ1-1; D not resolved. Trimming took off 4 bases at V and 4 bases at J, with 7 bases between the two ends. The CDR3 is 11 amino acids. Germline lookup yields CDR1 SQVTM and CDR2 ANQGSEA. CDR3 sequence reads: CSVAHLTEAFF. CDR3 in DNA: TGCAGCGTTGCACACCTCACTGAAGCTTTCTTT.

This clonotype turned up a few times. V is TRBV12-3 or TRBV12-4 and J is TRBJ2-1, with D perhaps given as TRBD1 or TRBD2 (6 bases each). The CDR3 runs to 17 residues. Trimming left V 8 bases short and J 3 bases short, with 23 bases between. The chain's CDR3 is CASGYGGPGLIYNEQFF. CDR3 nucleotides: TGTGCCAGCGGTTACGGGGGCCCCGGCCTAATCTACAATGAGCAGTTCTTC.

The CDR3: CASQPWTSSYNEQFF. CDR3 nucleotide sequence: TGTGCCAGTCAACCCTGGACGAGCTCCTACAATGAGCAGTTCTTC. The chain combines TRBV7-9 with TRBJ2-1; D remains unclear. Germline CDR1 reads SEHNR; CDR2 reads FQNEAQ (reference sequence). The CDR3 runs to 15 residues. The V gene lost 9 bases and the J gene lost 0 bases, with 15 bases spanning the gap.

The gene calls are TRBV28 and TRBJ2-3, with TRBD2 matching 7 bases. The CDR3 is made up of 17 amino acids. CDR1 and CDR2 (germline): MDHEN, SYDVKM. The V gene end was trimmed by 0 bases and the J gene end by 3 bases; junction bases not matched to a gene: 9. In nucleotides, the CDR3 is TGTGCCAGCAGTTTATGGCATGGACTAGTTGAGACAGATACGCAGTATTTT. This gives the protein CASSLWHGLVETDTQYF.

This clonotype showed up just a few times. The rearrangement uses TRBV4-2 and TRBJ1-5, with D uncertain. Germline V gives CDR1 LGHNA, CDR2 YNFKEQ. The germline V and J ends were trimmed by 1 base and 5 bases, with 6 bases remaining between them. The CDR3 consists of 13 residues. For the CDR3, the DNA is TGTGCCAGCAGCCAAGGGAATCATCAGCCCCAGCATTTT. Residues: CASSQGNHQPQHF.

The chain employs TRBV5-1 and TRBJ2-7, with 7 nucleotides matching TRBD1. V shed 0 bases, J shed 0 bases, and the junction held 3 bases outside the gene matches. This CDR3 is 15 amino acids long. Germline V lookup: CDR1 SGHRS, CDR2 YFSETQ. CDR3: CASSLARTGSYEQYF. The CDR3 nucleotides are TGCGCCAGCAGCTTGGCCCGGACAGGCTCCTACGAGCAGTACTTC. Drawing the rest from reference TRBV5-1 and TRBJ2-7, the complete variable domain is KAGVTQTPRYLIKTRGQQVTLSCSPISGHRSVSWYQQTPGQGLQFLFEYFSETQRNKGNFPGRFSGRQFSNSRSEMNVSTLELGDSALYLCASSLARTGSYEQYFGPGTRLTVT.

The chain links TRBV5-6 to TRBJ1-1; weak D call: TRBD1 (5 bases). The CDR3 length is 14 residues. Trimming took 4 bases from V and 1 from J, leaving 11 bases between them. From germline, CDR1 is SGHDT and CDR2 YYEEEE. This CDR3 is CASSPGGENTEAFF. DNA for the CDR3: TGTGCCAGCAGCCCCGGAGGGGAGAACACTGAAGCTTTCTTT.

The sample holds many counts of this clonotype. This chain connects TRBV6-1 to TRBJ2-7; either TRBD1 or TRBD2 may supply D (7 bases each). CDR3 length equals 14 residues. Germline CDR1 is MNHNS and CDR2 is SASEGT. With 8 bases removed from V and 4 bases from J, the gap between germline ends came to 18 bases. CDR3 nucleotides: TGTGCCAGCGGCAGACAGGGAGGGGTGTACGAGCAGTACTTC. The encoded protein is CASGRQGGVYEQYF.

The chain employs TRBV20-1 and TRBJ2-7, with 8 bases identical to TRBD2. The CDR3 is made up of 15 amino acids. After removal of 0 bases from V and 1 base from J, the junction contained 5 bases not matched to a gene. CDR1 is DFQATT and CDR2 is SNEGSKA in the germline V gene (reference sequence). The CDR3 DNA is TGCAGTGCTAGAGAGGGGAGCGGGAGTTCCTACGAGCAGTACTTC. It translates to CSAREGSGSSYEQYF.

The gene calls are TRBV4-2 and TRBJ2-5; tentatively, D is TRBD1 (5 bases). The CDR3 length is 15 residues. Germline loops: CDR1 LGHNA, CDR2 YNFKEQ. V lost 2 bases to trimming and J lost 2 bases, with 12 bases between them. The CDR3 DNA sequence: TGTGCCAGCAGCCAATATGACAGCCTACAAGAGACCCAGTACTTC. It codes for CASSQYDSLQETQYF.

The sample holds many counts of this clonotype. The chain has TRBV5-1 and TRBJ2-1; TRBD2 aligns across 12 bases. The junction had 3 bases not matched to a gene; V was cut back by 5 bases and J by 3 bases. The CDR3 spans 15 residues. Germline V gene lookup returns CDR1 SGHRS and CDR2 YFSETQ. The CDR3 region has the DNA TGCGCCAGCAGTCTAGCGGGAGGGCTCTACAATGAGCAGTTCTTC. Translation: CASSLAGGLYNEQFF.

Turning to this clonotype: A single base separates this from a much larger clone, so it may be a read error. The V call is TRBV18, the J call TRBJ1-1; D remains unclear. From germline, CDR1 is KGHSH and CDR2 LQKENI. CDR3 length equals 13 residues. The V gene lost 2 bases and the J gene lost 0 bases, with 4 bases spanning the gap. Here the CDR3 DNA reads TGTGCCAGCTCACCAGTAATGAACACTGAAGCTTTCTTT. Protein sequence: CASSPVMNTEAFF.

The J gene is TRBJ2-7, the V gene TRBV5-1; possible D gene TRBD1, 6 bases. The CDR3 sequence is 14 residues long. CDR1 is SGHRS, CDR2 YFSETQ, per germline. V was pared by 3 bases and J by 5 bases, with 15 bases between. Written as DNA, the CDR3 is TGCGCCAGCAGCTGGGGACAAGGCCTAAACGAGCAGTACTTC. Translated, it gives CASSWGQGLNEQYF.

This clonotype appeared a few times. This chain uses TRBV5-1 with TRBJ1-1, with TRBD1 matching 9 bases. The germline V gene has CDR1 SGHRS and CDR2 YFSETQ. The ends lost 3 bases at V and 0 bases at J; junction bases unmatched: 6. This CDR3 comprises 16 residues. The CDR3 DNA reads TGCGCCAGCAGCTCTGGACAGGGGACCATGAACACTGAAGCTTTCTTT. It encodes CASSSGQGTMNTEAFF.

The chain is built from TRBV12-5 and TRBJ2-2; D might be TRBD1 (6 bases). Germline CDR1 LGHNT, CDR2 FRNRAP. V shed 0 bases and J shed 5 bases, with 16 bases lying between them. This CDR3 contains 17 residues. DNA for the CDR3: TGTGCTAGTGGTTTGGTGCTAGGGGGATTCGGAACCGGGGAGCTGTTTTTT. Protein sequence: CASGLVLGGFGTGELFF.

This clonotype was counted between two and nine times. The rearrangement links TRBV29-1 to TRBJ2-5, with D possibly being TRBD1 (7 bases). From germline, CDR1 is SQVTM and CDR2 ANQGSEA. This CDR3 is 11 amino acids long. The chain's CDR3 is CRGGTEETQYF. CDR3 DNA sequence: TGCAGGGGCGGGACAGAAGAGACCCAGTACTTC.

This clonotype appeared many times. This rearrangement joins TRBV14 to TRBJ2-1; D might be TRBD1 (5 bases). Trimming removed 4 bases from V and 4 bases from J, with 11 bases in between. CDR3 length equals 14 residues. Germline loops: CDR1 SGHDN, CDR2 FVKESK. Here the CDR3 reads CASSLGRLYNEQFF. CDR3 coding DNA: TGTGCCAGCAGCCTGGGGCGGCTGTACAATGAGCAGTTCTTC.

The rearrangement joins TRBV5-1 to TRBJ2-7; 8 nucleotides agree with TRBD1. The CDR3 contains 15 residues. CDR1 is SGHRS and CDR2 is YFSETQ in the germline V gene. The V gene end was trimmed by 0 bases and the J gene end by 5 bases; junction bases not matched to a gene: 7. In nucleotides, the CDR3 is TGCGCCAGCAGCTTGGCGCAGGGGGCAAGGGACGAGCAGTACTTC. Its protein product is CASSLAQGARDEQYF. Combining the CDR3 with reference TRBV5-1 and TRBJ2-7 gives the whole variable domain KAGVTQTPRYLIKTRGQQVTLSCSPISGHRSVSWYQQTPGQGLQFLFEYFSETQRNKGNFPGRFSGRQFSNSRSEMNVSTLELGDSALYLCASSLAQGARDEQYFGPGTRLTVT.

This chain uses TRBV28 with TRBJ1-1; a weak D match, TRBD1 (6 bases). Germline V lookup: CDR1 MDHEN, CDR2 SYDVKM. The CDR3 has 14 residues. The V end lost 4 bases, the J end lost 1 base, and 10 bases lay between the germline ends. CDR3 DNA: TGTGCCAGCAGTTCCGGACAGCGGAACACTGAAGCTTTCTTT. Translation: CASSSGQRNTEAFF. The whole variable domain, remainder taken from reference TRBV28 and TRBJ1-1, is DVKVTQSSRYLVKRTGEKVFLECVQDMDHENMFWYRQDPGLGLRLIYFSYDVKMKEKGDIPEGYSVSREKKERFSLILESASTNQTSMYLCASSSGQRNTEAFFGQGTRLTVV.

The chain recombines TRBV20-1 with TRBJ2-7; 7 bases fit TRBD1. Germline CDR1 and CDR2: DFQATT and SNEGSKA (reference sequence). J was trimmed by 2 bases and V by 1 base; bases with no gene match: 5. The CDR3 covers 14 residues. The DNA of the CDR3 is TGCAGTGCTAGAGTCTGGCAGGGGGCCTACGAGCAGTACTTC. It translates to CSARVWQGAYEQYF.

V gene TRBV20-1 combines with J gene TRBJ2-5; 7 nucleotides match TRBD1. The CDR3 loop spans 13 amino acids. Unmatched junction bases numbered 5, after V lost 3 bases and J lost 4 bases. Germline V lookup: CDR1 DFQATT, CDR2 SNEGSKA (reference sequence). The CDR3 loop reads CSASAPGGETQYF. The CDR3, as DNA: TGCAGTGCTAGCGCCCCAGGGGGAGAGACCCAGTACTTC.